This T cell receptor (beta chain) was retrieved from a study of T cell repertoires in cytomegalovirus infection. Study overall: The study used recently identified HLA-C-restricted and well-studied HLA-B-restricted CMV epitopes. Regarding the study as a whole: HLA-C-restricted CMV-specific TCR beta clonotypes prevailed in the ex vivo response. Individuals carrying CMV plus the relevant HLA were identified by cumulative frequency of public TCR beta families.

A remark on this clonotype: Its antigen is unidentified.

The V gene's germline CDR1 is SGHRS and CDR2 YFSETQ. The length of the CDR3 is 14 residues. V was pared by 1 base and J by 3 bases, with 11 bases between. TCRdb ran MiXCR on the reads and lists one entry per CDR3 protein. The profile shows about 830,000 distinct CDR3 sequences, 32% of them singletons. This receptor was taken from a human donor in good health (CMV status not recorded). Some clones in this sample may be carry-over from other donors' samples. The source material was cultured CD8+ T cells from PBMCs, sampled from culture after CMV antigen stimulation. The chain joins TRBV5-1 to TRBJ2-7; tentative D call: TRBD2 (6 bases). The CDR3 region is CASSLWDSNYEQYF. The CDR3 DNA sequence: TGCGCCAGCAGCTTGTGGGACTCAAACTACGAGCAGTACTTC.